These 16 T cell receptor beta chains originate from one sample sequenced in a study of T-cell memory formation after mild COVID-19 (dated by TCRdb to the early 2020s). Library preparation employed 5' RACE. Instrument used: Illumina NovaSeq 6000. In-frame beta chains were kept once TCRdb had trimmed the public reads at Q25 with fastp and called clones with MiXCR. Each CDR3 protein gets just one entry, which takes the most common genes and DNA from the rows behind it. Recorded for this sample are roughly 240,000 distinct CDR3 sequences; approximately 15% of them occurred a single time. Jointly, the top ten make up approximately 2.1% of the sample. The sample comprised PBMCs or a T cell subset sorted from them (not recorded which). The source of these receptors is an adult woman who had mild COVID-19 (a few samples of this study predate the infection). The sample titles of this study are shuffled in the database, so cell type and time point are left out; the donor was told from shared clones.

This clonotype was recorded a few times. The chain uses TRBV28 and TRBJ1-2, with D possibly matching TRBD1 (5 bases). Trimming stripped 8 bases from V and 2 bases from J, with 9 bases between. The CDR3 is made up of 12 amino acids. Per the germline V gene, CDR1 is MDHEN and CDR2 is SYDVKM. The CDR3 here is CASLGQNYGYTF. CDR3 in DNA: TGTGCCAGCCTGGGGCAAAACTATGGCTACACCTTC.

This clonotype was counted a few times. The chain has TRBV5-6 and TRBJ1-3, with D possibly being TRBD1 (5 bases). V was cut by 3 bases and J by 0 bases, with 13 bases left in between. The germline V gene encodes CDR1 SGHDT and CDR2 YYEEEE. The CDR3 is made up of 16 amino acids. The CDR3 protein is CASSWGRINSGNTIYF. The CDR3, as DNA: TGTGCCAGCAGCTGGGGACGGATCAACTCTGGAAACACCATATATTTT.

This clonotype has a handful of counts. The chain recombines TRBV20-1 with TRBJ2-3; D unclear. The CDR3 sequence is 13 residues long. Trimming took off 3 bases at V and 5 bases at J, with 12 bases between the two ends. Germline CDR1 reads DFQATT; CDR2 reads SNEGSKA (reference sequence). CDR3: CSARTNYGDTQYF. CDR3 in DNA: TGCAGTGCTAGGACAAATTATGGAGATACGCAGTATTTT.

The chain is built from TRBV29-1 and TRBJ2-1; 10 nucleotides align to TRBD1. V was pared by 7 bases and J by 10 bases, with 13 bases of the junction left unmatched. Germline assignment: CDR1 SQVTM and CDR2 ANQGSEA. The CDR3 contains 14 residues. The CDR3 reads CSAARDRGNREQFF. The CDR3 DNA follows: TGCAGCGCAGCCCGGGACAGGGGCAACCGCGAGCAGTTCTTC.

A note on this clonotype: The junction departs from germline at one end; a sequencing error may be responsible. Here the CDR3 reads CASSEDRAAEAFF. As DNA, the CDR3 is TGTGCCAGCAGCGAAGACAGGGCAGCGGAAGCTTTCTTT. The genes are TRBV2 and TRBJ1-1; TRBD1 agrees at 7 bases. Germline V CDR1 and CDR2: SNHLY, FYNNEI. The CDR3 sequence is 13 residues long.

V is TRBV7-2 and J is TRBJ2-7; TRBD2 is a possible D gene (6 bases). The V gene's germline CDR1 is SGHTA and CDR2 FQGNSA. Trimming took off 1 base at V and 7 bases at J, with 11 bases between the two ends. This CDR3 is built from 13 residues. CDR3 DNA sequence: TGTGCCAGCAGCTTAGTCGGGGGTCAGGAGCAGTACTTC. Translated, it gives CASSLVGGQEQYF.

This clonotype has more than one count but fewer than ten. The V and J genes are TRBV6-1 and TRBJ1-4; D remains ambiguous. Germline lookup yields CDR1 MNHNS and CDR2 SASEGT. V was cut by 3 bases and J by 2 bases, with 10 bases left in between. The CDR3 consists of 15 residues. The CDR3 protein is CASSEFAGTNEKLFF. CDR3 nucleotide sequence: TGTGCCAGCAGTGAGTTCGCGGGGACTAATGAAAAACTGTTTTTT.

This clonotype was recorded a few times. The rearrangement uses TRBV4-3 and TRBJ2-2; no definite D call. Trimming pared 4 bases from V and 6 bases from J, leaving 3 bases between. CDR3 length: 11 amino acids. Germline assignment: CDR1 LGHNA and CDR2 YSLEER. CDR3 amino acids: CASSRAGELFF. The CDR3 nucleotides are TGCGCCAGCAGCCGGGCCGGGGAGCTGTTTTTT.

The sample holds a few counts of this clonotype. The chain has TRBV6-2 or TRBV6-3 and TRBJ2-1; 11 nucleotides line up with TRBD2. V was pared by 5 bases and J by 5 bases, with 8 bases of the junction left unmatched. This CDR3 is 16 amino acids long. CDR1 and CDR2 (germline): MNHEY, SVGEGT. CDR3 DNA sequence: TGTGCCAGCAGTCCCCAGACTAGCGGGACAGACAATGAGCAGTTCTTC. Its translation is CASSPQTSGTDNEQFF.

This chain links TRBV28 with TRBJ2-7; 9 bases are a match to TRBD1. The CDR3 covers 14 residues. Germline CDR1 MDHEN, CDR2 SYDVKM. Trimming removed 4 bases from V and 6 bases from J; junction bases left unmatched: 7. The CDR3 bases are TGTGCCAGCAGTTCCGGGACAGGGCCTCTCGAGCAGTACTTC. This encodes CASSSGTGPLEQYF.

The chain carries TRBV6-6 and TRBJ2-1; TRBD2 matches 16 bases. Trimming cost V 6 bases and J 2 bases; bases outside gene matches: 4. CDR1 is MNHNY, CDR2 SVGAGI, per germline (reference sequence). This CDR3 has 17 residues. CDR3 DNA sequence: TGTGCCAGCAGGGGACTAGCGGGAGGGAGGCCCTACAATGAGCAGTTCTTC. It specifies CASRGLAGGRPYNEQFF.

The chain is built from TRBV15 and TRBJ1-3; D remains ambiguous. The CDR3 length is 14 residues. The ends were cut back, 1 base at V and 3 bases at J, with 7 bases in the middle. Germline CDR1 reads LNHNV; CDR2 reads YYDKDF (reference sequence). CDR3 in DNA: TGTGCCACCAGCAGAGGTCCGGTTGGAAACACCATATATTTT. It codes for CATSRGPVGNTIYF. Combining the CDR3 with reference TRBV15 and TRBJ1-3 gives the whole variable domain DAMVIQNPRYQVTQFGKPVTLSCSQTLNHNVMYWYQQKSSQAPKLLFHYYDKDFNNEADTPDNFQSRRPNTSFCFLDIRSPGLGDTAMYLCATSRGPVGNTIYFGEGSWLTVV.

Ten or more counts support this clonotype. V gene TRBV5-1 combines with J gene TRBJ2-3; D gene unclear. Per germline, CDR1 SGHRS and CDR2 YFSETQ. The CDR3 is made up of 13 amino acids. With 3 bases removed from V and 5 bases from J, the gap between germline ends came to 10 bases. DNA for the CDR3: TGCGCCAGCAGCTCGTCCGTCGGAGATACGCAGTATTTT. Protein: CASSSSVGDTQYF.

The chain recombines TRBV11-2 with TRBJ2-3; 12 bases are shared with TRBD2. J was trimmed by 4 bases and V by 5 bases; bases with no gene match: 7. CDR1 and CDR2 (germline): SGHAT, FQNNGV. This CDR3 is built from 16 residues. This chain's CDR3 is CASSARLAGDADTQYF. DNA of the CDR3: TGTGCCAGCAGCGCGAGACTAGCGGGAGATGCAGATACGCAGTATTTT.

This clonotype was seen a single time. The chain has TRBV11-2 and TRBJ2-1; possibly TRBD2 for D (6 bases). Germline CDR1 reads SGHAT; CDR2 reads FQNNGV. V lost 1 base, J lost 4 bases, and 20 bases lay in between. The CDR3 runs to 18 residues. The CDR3 is CASSLGGGRTWIYNEQFF. In DNA, the CDR3 is TGTGCCAGCAGCTTAGGGGGAGGACGGACCTGGATTTACAATGAGCAGTTCTTC.

This clonotype was observed a handful of times. This rearrangement joins TRBV12-1 to TRBJ2-7; the table calls TRBD1, which could not be checked here. TRBV12-1 is tagged as a pseudogene. This CDR3 is built from 14 residues. The CDR3 bases are TGTGCCAGCAGCTCTAGGGACGGGTTGTACGAGCAGTACTTC. This translates into CASSSRDGLYEQYF.